These 24 T cell receptor beta chains were sequenced from one sample in a study of Ad26.COV2.S vaccination and SARS-CoV-2 variants. Measured with immunoSEQ multiplex PCR; TCRdb has only the in-frame clones, and not every one. The sample lists 250,000 to 300,000 clones, more than 70% occurring once. Sample treatment: 15 to 20 received Ad26.COV2.S at low or high dose, single or two shots; about five received placebo; per-sample allocation not given. Day 63 after the first vaccine or placebo injection was the time point for sampling. The material was peripheral blood, obtained in a trial of Ad26.COV2.S vaccine versus placebo. The origin of the receptors is a person aged 18 to 59 who received the Ad26.COV2.S COVID-19 vaccine or a placebo.

The chain employs TRBV24-1 and TRBJ1-6; D remains ambiguous. The CDR3 loop spans 18 amino acids. The germline V and J ends were trimmed by 0 bases and 0 bases, with 11 bases remaining between them. Germline CDR1 reads KGHDR; CDR2 reads SFDVKD. For the CDR3, the DNA is TGTGCCACCAGTGATTTGCAAGGAGGGAGCTCCTATAATTCACCCCTCCACTTT. Translating gives CATSDLQGGSSYNSPLHF.

The chain joins TRBV6-5 to TRBJ1-5; TRBD1 is a possible D gene (6 bases). This CDR3 spans 13 amino acids. V lost 2 bases, J lost 7 bases, and 9 bases lay in between. Germline-derived CDR1 and CDR2 are MNHEY and SVGAGI. CDR3 sequence (DNA): TGTGCCAGCAGTTACATGACAGGACAGCCCCAGCATTTT. Protein sequence: CASSYMTGQPQHF.

This clone was recorded only once. The J gene is TRBJ1-2, the V gene TRBV7-8; D remains unclear. Trimming stripped 1 base from V and 4 bases from J, with 16 bases between. The CDR3 covers 16 residues. In germline, CDR1 is SGHVS, CDR2 FQNEAQ. CDR3 protein: CASSLGFPALSYGYTF. The CDR3 DNA sequence: TGTGCCAGCAGCTTAGGGTTCCCGGCCCTATCCTATGGCTACACCTTC.

The rearrangement links TRBV7-2 to TRBJ2-1; 10 bases are shared with TRBD1. This CDR3 spans 17 amino acids. The V gene end was trimmed by 8 bases and the J gene end by 4 bases; junction bases not matched to a gene: 14. Germline CDR1 is SGHTA and CDR2 is FQGNSA. The CDR3 nucleotides are TGTGCCAGCCCCTTTGGGGGACAGGGGCAGGGGTACAATGAGCAGTTCTTC. This sequence encodes CASPFGGQGQGYNEQFF.

This clone was seen only once. V and J are TRBV18 and TRBJ2-7; weak D call: TRBD1 (6 bases). The CDR3 extends over 13 amino acids. V gave up 6 bases and J gave up 6 bases, with 15 bases separating them. Germline lookup yields CDR1 KGHSH and CDR2 LQKENI. This CDR3 reads CASSGDMQSEQYF. The CDR3 DNA reads as TGTGCCAGCTCGGGGGACATGCAGAGCGAGCAGTACTTC.

The V call is TRBV4-2, the J call TRBJ1-1, with a weak D call TRBD1 (5 bases). V was clipped by 4 bases and J by 5 bases, with 17 bases between them. Germline assignment: CDR1 LGHNA and CDR2 YNFKEQ. This CDR3 has 15 residues. CDR3 residues: CASSPRTGGSTEAFF. CDR3 sequence (DNA): TGTGCCAGCAGCCCACGAACGGGGGGTAGTACTGAAGCTTTCTTT.

The chain is built from TRBV4-1 and TRBJ1-2; 7 bases are shared with TRBD1. Germline-derived CDR1 and CDR2 are MGHRA and YSYEKL. The CDR3 loop spans 16 amino acids. The trim removed 1 base at V and 5 bases at J, leaving 10 bases unmatched. The DNA of the CDR3 is TGCGCCAGCAGCCAAGGCAGGGGGAAGAAGGGGTATGGCTACACCTTC. Its translation: CASSQGRGKKGYGYTF.

The rearrangement links TRBV7-3 to TRBJ2-5, with 7 bases matching TRBD1. The CDR3 spans 15 residues. Per the germline V gene, CDR1 is SGHTA and CDR2 is FQGTGA. The J segment lost 3 bases and the V segment lost 3 bases, leaving 7 bases of the junction unmatched. CDR3 sequence reads: CASSLGRGIEETQYF. In nucleotides, the CDR3 is TGTGCCAGCAGCTTGGGCAGGGGGATTGAAGAGACCCAGTACTTC.

The V gene is TRBV5-6, the J gene TRBJ1-2, with unresolved D. The CDR3 is 15 residues long. The germline V gene encodes CDR1 SGHDT and CDR2 YYEEEE. Trimming took 1 base from V and 1 from J, leaving 11 bases between them. This chain's CDR3 is CASSLIQALNYGYTF. DNA of the CDR3: TGTGCCAGCAGCTTGATTCAAGCCCTTAACTATGGCTACACCTTC.

The chain has TRBV3-1 (or the pseudogene TRBV3-2) and TRBJ1-6; D call uncertain. The germline gives CDR1 LGHDT, CDR2 YNNKEL (reference sequence). This CDR3 comprises 13 residues. Trimming stripped 0 bases from V and 6 bases from J, with 3 bases between. DNA of the CDR3: TGTGCCAGCAGCCAAGAACCTAATTCACCCCTCCACTTT. Translating gives CASSQEPNSPLHF.

This chain links TRBV19 with TRBJ2-7; D unresolved. The length of the CDR3 is 13 residues. Per the germline V gene, CDR1 is LNHDA and CDR2 is SQIVND (reference sequence). The ends were cut back, 3 bases at V and 0 bases at J, with 6 bases in the middle. The CDR3 loop is CASSIQVSYEQYF. The CDR3 bases are TGTGCCAGTAGTATCCAGGTCTCCTACGAGCAGTACTTC.

This clone was observed a single time. V and J are TRBV18 and TRBJ1-5, with D perhaps TRBD1 (6 bases). The length of the CDR3 is 14 residues. Germline loops: CDR1 KGHSH, CDR2 LQKENI. V was trimmed by 1 base and J by 5 bases, leaving 9 bases between them. The CDR3 region has the DNA TGTGCCAGCTCACCACTCGGGGGCGATCAGCCCCAGCATTTT. Its translation: CASSPLGGDQPQHF.

The V and J genes are TRBV5-1 and TRBJ2-2; D might be TRBD1 (5 bases). Germline V gene data show CDR1 as SGHRS and CDR2 as YFSETQ. V lost 1 base and J 2 bases, leaving 9 bases between the germline ends. The CDR3 spans 15 residues. The CDR3 here is CASSLTGRNTGELFF. In nucleotides, the CDR3 is TGCGCCAGCAGCTTGACAGGTCGAAACACCGGGGAGCTGTTTTTT.

V and J are TRBV18 and TRBJ2-3, with D unclear. From germline, CDR1 is KGHSH and CDR2 LQKENI. The CDR3 is made up of 13 amino acids. Trimming took 3 bases from V and 0 from J, leaving 4 bases between them. The CDR3 is CASSPSSTDTQYF. In DNA, the CDR3 is TGTGCCAGCTCACCCTCTAGCACAGATACGCAGTATTTT.

The V call is TRBV6-5, the J call TRBJ2-7; tentatively, D is TRBD2 (7 bases). The CDR3 is made up of 15 amino acids. The germline CDR1 and CDR2 sequences are MNHEY and SVGAGI. Trimming removed 2 bases at V and 1 base at J, with 12 bases between. The CDR3 coding sequence is TGTGCCAGCAGTTACGAGGGGGGGCGATCCTACGAGCAGTACTTC. Protein sequence: CASSYEGGRSYEQYF.

The chain has TRBV2 and TRBJ2-3, with TRBD2 matching 10 bases. The CDR3 consists of 16 residues. Trimming cost V 7 bases and J 0 bases; bases outside gene matches: 7. CDR1 is SNHLY, CDR2 FYNNEI, per germline. The CDR3 protein is CASNTRGLASTDTQYF. The DNA of the CDR3 is TGTGCCAGCAACACCCGGGGACTAGCGAGCACAGATACGCAGTATTTT.

There are many counts of this clone. The DNA of the CDR3 is TGTGCCAGCAGCCTAATTTCACTGAACACTGAAGCTTTCTTT. This gives the protein CASSLISLNTEAFF. The chain carries TRBV6-5 and TRBJ1-1; D is undetermined. Germline lookup yields CDR1 MNHEY and CDR2 SVGAGI. Trimming removed 6 bases at V and 0 bases at J, with 11 bases between. The CDR3 is made up of 14 amino acids.

This clone appeared a single time. V gene TRBV7-2 combines with J gene TRBJ2-7; 9 nucleotides agree with TRBD1. Trimming cost V 4 bases and J 3 bases; bases outside gene matches: 7. Germline V gene data show CDR1 as SGHTA and CDR2 as FQGNSA. CDR3 length equals 15 residues. The CDR3 region has the DNA TGTGCCAGCAGCTCCCCGGGACAGGGCAACTACGAGCAGTACTTC. Its protein product is CASSSPGQGNYEQYF. The variable domain in full, with the rest retrieved from reference TRBV7-2 and TRBJ2-7, is GAGVSQSPSNKVTEKGKDVELRCDPISGHTALYWYRQSLGQGLEFLIYFQGNSAPDKSGLPSDRFSAERTGGSVSTLTIQRTQQEDSAVYLCASSSPGQGNYEQYFGPGTRLTVT.

V gene TRBV7-2 combines with J gene TRBJ2-1; 9 nucleotides line up with TRBD2. V trimming: 6 bases; J trimming: 7 bases; junction bases outside the gene matches: 10. The CDR3 length is 15 residues. In germline, CDR1 is SGHTA, CDR2 FQGNSA. CDR3 DNA sequence: TGTGCCAGCAGTCCGGCGGGGGGGCCTTCTAATGAGCAGTTCTTC. This translates into CASSPAGGPSNEQFF.

This rearrangement joins TRBV25-1 to TRBJ1-1; the D gene is possibly TRBD1 (6 bases). This CDR3 spans 16 amino acids. V lost 4 bases and J 6 bases, leaving 21 bases between the germline ends. From germline, CDR1 is MGHDK and CDR2 SYGVNS. This CDR3 reads CASSVGRGQGRPEAFF. The CDR3 DNA reads as TGTGCCAGCAGTGTCGGCCGGGGGCAGGGTCGCCCTGAAGCTTTCTTT.

This chain links TRBV4-1 with TRBJ1-3, with D uncertain. Deletions cut 1 base from V and 6 bases from J, with 16 bases between. The germline V gene encodes CDR1 MGHRA and CDR2 YSYEKL. This CDR3 is 16 amino acids long. CDR3 loop: CASSQGGRNRLNTIYF. The CDR3 nucleotides read TGCGCCAGCAGCCAAGGTGGACGGAACCGTTTAAACACCATATATTTT.

The J gene is TRBJ1-1, the V gene TRBV18; 7 bases are a match to TRBD1. CDR1 and CDR2 from the germline V gene are KGHSH and LQKENI. V trimming: 3 bases; J trimming: 5 bases; junction bases outside the gene matches: 6. The CDR3 extends over 14 amino acids. The CDR3: CASSPTGFRTEAFF. As DNA, the CDR3 is TGTGCCAGCTCACCGACAGGGTTTAGGACTGAAGCTTTCTTT.

The rearrangement joins TRBV18 to TRBJ2-7; 10 bases are shared with TRBD1. This CDR3 region has 13 residues. Germline V lookup: CDR1 KGHSH, CDR2 LQKENI. The ends lost 5 bases at V and 11 bases at J; junction bases unmatched: 9. CDR3 protein: CASSSGTGTGEYF. CDR3 DNA: TGTGCCAGCTCATCCGGGACAGGGACAGGGGAGTACTTC. The whole variable domain, filled in from reference TRBV18 and TRBJ2-7, reads NAGVMQNPRHLVRRRGQEARLRCSPMKGHSHVYWYRQLPEEGLKFMVYLQKENIIDESGMPKERFSAEFPKEGPSILRIQQVVRGDSAAYFCASSSGTGTGEYFGPGTRLTVT.

The chain joins TRBV12-3 or TRBV12-4 to TRBJ2-1; TRBD1 aligns across 7 bases. The J segment lost 5 bases and the V segment lost 7 bases, leaving 5 bases of the junction unmatched. The CDR3 has 13 residues. In DNA, the CDR3 is TGTGCCAGCATCCTTCAGGGGGACAATGAGCAGTTCTTC. It specifies CASILQGDNEQFF.